The TCR beta chain described here comes from a study of cytomegalovirus exposure and HLA in healthy donors. The protocol was immunoSEQ multiplex PCR, while the TCRdb copy is restricted to in-frame clones and leaves out a portion. The data hold hundreds of thousands of clones, with about 88% observed a single time. Study observations and caveats: Three of the chains that were CMV-associated were confirmed in vitro to be specific for CMV antigens. Cytomegalovirus-associated status was assigned to more than 150 TCR beta chains.

A remark on this clone: The antigen is undetermined.

This CDR3 has 16 amino acids. The V and J ends lost 7 bases and 8 bases respectively, with 26 bases between them. From germline, CDR1 is MNHNS and CDR2 SASEGT. Material: PBMCs. The chain links TRBV6-1 to TRBJ1-2, with D tentatively TRBD1 (6 bases). The clonotype comes from a man aged 18-30 years in good health and CMV-seropositive. The DNA for the CDR3 is TGTGCCAGCACTGAGGCGGGGGGGCGTGCGGGGAAAGGCTACACCTTC. Translating gives CASTEAGGRAGKGYTF.